This T cell receptor beta chain stems from a study of a mutant IDH1 vaccine in newly diagnosed glioma. Overall study context: Vaccine administration was initiated 4-6 weeks following radiotherapy alone, or with temozolomide cycles. Antecedent treatment encompassed radiotherapy, temozolomide, or their combination; the majority received both.

Trimming cost V 5 bases and J 2 bases, with 14 bases left between them. From germline, CDR1 is SEHNR and CDR2 FQNEAQ (reference sequence). CDR3 size: 15 residues. As to this clone: What it binds is not known.

General study points: Pseudoprogression showed no apparent link to changes in top peripheral T cell clonotypes. Immune responses arising from the vaccine appeared in more than 90% of patients.

Clones were read by immunoSEQ multiplex PCR, and TCRdb kept only the in-frame ones, dropping some. The sample yields fewer than 75,000 clones, approximately 84% seen once. Documented time point: week 11, during vaccination. Mutant IDH1 20-mer peptide, at 300 ug, made up each vaccine dose, with topical imiquimod. The specimen was PBMCs, collected from a glioma patient whose treatment included an IDH1 peptide vaccine. The V and J genes are TRBV7-9 and TRBJ2-3, with TRBD1 as a possible D gene (5 bases). This clonotype was sampled from a woman in her forties or fifties with glioma. CDR3 DNA: TGTGCCAGCAGCCCTGGACATCGTTACACAGATACGCAGTATTTT. As protein: CASSPGHRYTDTQYF.